These 26 T cell receptor beta chains share one sample of origin, sequenced in a study of STAT5B mutations in CD4+ large granular lymphocyte leukemia. The protocol was immunoSEQ multiplex PCR, while the TCRdb copy is restricted to in-frame clones and leaves out a portion. The sample lists tens of thousands of clones, about 87% seen once, with roughly 0.98% in the top ten. Sequences were obtained from CD4+ T cells from blood buffy coats. These receptors came from a human donor in good health.

This chain joins TRBV6-6 and TRBJ1-4; no clear D. V was pared by 6 bases and J by 8 bases, with 19 bases between. The CDR3 loop spans 15 amino acids. Looked up from germline, CDR1 is MNHNY and CDR2 is SVGAGI (reference sequence). Here the CDR3 reads CASSSPRQRREKLFF. CDR3 nucleotide sequence: TGTGCCAGCAGCTCACCCAGGCAAAGAAGAGAAAAACTGTTTTTT.

The rearrangement joins TRBV7-3 to TRBJ2-1; D might be TRBD1 (6 bases). Germline lookup yields CDR1 SGHTA and CDR2 FQGTGA. The length of the CDR3 is 15 residues. V lost 5 bases and J lost 1, with 12 bases in between. The CDR3 sequence is CASSPPGASYNEQFF. The CDR3, as DNA: TGTGCCAGCAGCCCGCCAGGGGCGTCCTACAATGAGCAGTTCTTC.

The chain employs TRBV7-2 and TRBJ1-2; perhaps TRBD1 as D (5 bases). This CDR3 has 15 residues. V dropped 3 bases and J dropped 5 bases, with 16 bases sitting between them. Germline CDR1 SGHTA, CDR2 FQGNSA. CDR3 sequence: CASSLPPAQVYGYTF. In DNA form, the CDR3 reads TGTGCCAGCAGCTTGCCCCCCGCACAGGTATATGGCTACACCTTC. The variable domain in full, with the rest retrieved from reference TRBV7-2 and TRBJ1-2, is GAGVSQSPSNKVTEKGKDVELRCDPISGHTALYWYRQSLGQGLEFLIYFQGNSAPDKSGLPSDRFSAERTGGSVSTLTIQRTQQEDSAVYLCASSLPPAQVYGYTFGSGTRLTVV.

The V gene is TRBV7-9, the J gene TRBJ2-7, with a weak D call TRBD2 (8 bases). The CDR3 is made up of 18 amino acids. V was cut by 1 base and J by 4 bases, with 23 bases left in between. The germline gives CDR1 SEHNR, CDR2 FQNEAQ (reference sequence). The CDR3 DNA reads as TGTGCCAGCAGCTTAGTAGAAGGGGGCAGCGGGAGTCCTTACGAGCAGTACTTC. Protein sequence: CASSLVEGGSGSPYEQYF.

This clone was found once. This chain uses TRBV19 with TRBJ2-6; maybe TRBD1 (5 bases). The CDR3 spans 16 residues. Trimming removed 3 bases at V and 2 bases at J, with 11 bases between. Germline-derived CDR1 and CDR2 are LNHDA and SQIVND (reference sequence). The CDR3 protein is CASSIPQGTGANVLTF. Here the CDR3 DNA reads TGTGCCAGTAGTATCCCGCAGGGTACTGGGGCCAACGTCCTGACTTTC.

The rearrangement uses TRBV30 and TRBJ2-7, with D perhaps matching TRBD1 or TRBD2 (5 bases each). V was clipped by 3 bases and J by 4 bases, with 10 bases between them. Germline V gives CDR1 GTSNPN, CDR2 SVGIG (reference sequence). This CDR3 comprises 12 residues. The CDR3, as DNA: TGTGCCTGGAGCTCCGGGGCATACGAGCAGTACTTC. Its protein is CAWSSGAYEQYF.

The chain employs TRBV18 and TRBJ2-2, with D maybe TRBD1 (5 bases). The length of the CDR3 is 15 residues. The V gene's germline CDR1 is KGHSH and CDR2 LQKENI. Trimming cost V 3 bases and J 3 bases, with 11 bases left between them. CDR3 nucleotides: TGTGCCAGCTCACCCCCAGGGAAGGACACCGGGGAGCTGTTTTTT. Residues: CASSPPGKDTGELFF.

The rearrangement uses TRBV11-2 and TRBJ1-4; D call uncertain. Trimming pared 0 bases from V and 0 bases from J, leaving 5 bases between. The germline CDR1 and CDR2 sequences are SGHAT and FQNNGV. The CDR3 runs 15 residues. The CDR3: CASSLESATNEKLFF. DNA for the CDR3: TGTGCCAGCAGCTTAGAAAGTGCAACTAATGAAAAACTGTTTTTT.

J is TRBJ1-5 and V is TRBV10-2; perhaps TRBD1 as D (5 bases). V lost 3 bases and J lost 2, with 11 bases in between. In germline, CDR1 is WSHSY, CDR2 SAAADI. This CDR3 is built from 15 residues. CDR3 sequence (DNA): TGCGCCAGCAGTGATCAGGGCCAAGGCAATCAGCCCCAGCATTTT. Protein sequence: CASSDQGQGNQPQHF.

The chain employs TRBV5-1 and TRBJ1-3, with D perhaps matching TRBD1 (6 bases). Trimming removed 3 bases from V and 4 bases from J, with 17 bases in between. The CDR3 is made up of 16 amino acids. Germline values: CDR1 SGHRS, CDR2 YFSETQ. CDR3 in amino acids: CASSSSGGRLGNTIYF. The CDR3, as DNA: TGCGCCAGCAGCTCGTCGGGGGGGCGGCTAGGAAACACCATATATTTT.

The gene calls are TRBV6-1 and TRBJ2-7; a possible D gene is TRBD2 (7 bases). CDR3 length equals 15 residues. Germline V gene lookup returns CDR1 MNHNS and CDR2 SASEGT. V gave up 7 bases and J gave up 2 bases, with 18 bases separating them. The CDR3 reads CASNPGGTRTYEQYF. In DNA form, the CDR3 reads TGTGCCAGCAACCCCGGGGGGACACGGACCTACGAGCAGTACTTC.

This clone was seen just once. The V and J genes are TRBV11-3 and TRBJ2-7, with 9 nucleotides matching TRBD2. CDR3 length: 15 amino acids. In germline, CDR1 is SGHNT, CDR2 YENEEA. V shed 6 bases, J shed 2 bases, and the junction held 8 bases outside the gene matches. The CDR3 spells CASSPSGAGTYEQYF. As DNA, the CDR3 is TGTGCCAGCAGTCCTAGCGGGGCCGGCACCTACGAGCAGTACTTC.

The chain has TRBV9 and TRBJ2-3; D ambiguous. Germline CDR1 and CDR2: SGDLS and YYNGEE. The CDR3 loop spans 16 amino acids. The V gene lost 1 base and the J gene lost 0 bases, with 12 bases spanning the gap. Written as DNA, the CDR3 is TGTGCCAGCAGCGTAAGCGCGCTCTCTAGCACAGATACGCAGTATTTT. This codes for CASSVSALSSTDTQYF.

The rearrangement joins TRBV6-5 to TRBJ2-7; tentative D call: TRBD2 (5 bases). The CDR3 is 12 residues long. Trimming cost V 1 base and J 9 bases, with 10 bases left between them. CDR1 and CDR2 (germline): MNHEY, SVGAGI. The CDR3 region has the DNA TGTGCCAGCAGTTACTGGCCACGGGGGCAGTACTTC. Amino acid sequence: CASSYWPRGQYF.

A single count supports this clone. This chain uses TRBV5-1 with TRBJ1-5, with D possibly matching TRBD1 (6 bases). CDR3 size: 15 residues. Deletions cut 4 bases from V and 4 bases from J, with 15 bases between. CDR1 and CDR2 (germline): SGHRS, YFSETQ. CDR3 sequence (DNA): TGCGCCAGCAGCCCGAACCCAGGGGATAATCAGCCCCAGCATTTT. Translation gives CASSPNPGDNQPQHF.

The chain recombines TRBV7-9 with TRBJ2-2; D possibly matches TRBD1 or TRBD2 (6 bases each). This CDR3 region has 15 residues. Between the trimmed V and J ends, which lost 2 bases and 5 bases, there was a span of 12 bases. Per the germline V gene, CDR1 is SEHNR and CDR2 is FQNEAQ (reference sequence). The chain's CDR3 is CASSLMGGQTGELFF. CDR3 nucleotides: TGTGCCAGCAGCTTAATGGGGGGACAAACCGGGGAGCTGTTTTTT.

The V gene is TRBV28, the J gene TRBJ1-5, with TRBD1 matching 9 bases. The V gene end was trimmed by 5 bases and the J gene end by 6 bases; junction bases not matched to a gene: 5. Germline CDR1 and CDR2: MDHEN and SYDVKM. The CDR3 covers 14 residues. For the CDR3, the DNA is TGTGCCAGCAGTGGGGGACAGGGAACTCAGCCCCAGCATTTT. It yields the protein CASSGGQGTQPQHF.

This clone appeared once. V and J are TRBV29-1 and TRBJ2-3; D gene unclear. Germline V lookup: CDR1 SQVTM, CDR2 ANQGSEA. The V end was cut by 3 bases, the J end by 0 bases, with 10 bases between. The CDR3 sequence is 14 residues long. The CDR3 region is CSVDLTTSTDTQYF. In nucleotides, the CDR3 is TGCAGCGTTGATCTTACCACTAGCACAGATACGCAGTATTTT.

The rearrangement links TRBV19 to TRBJ1-2; 8 bases line up with TRBD1. The germline gives CDR1 LNHDA, CDR2 SQIVND (reference sequence). The CDR3 has 15 residues. Trimming removed 3 bases from V and 8 bases from J; junction bases left unmatched: 11. DNA of the CDR3: TGTGCCAGTAGTATTCCGAGGGACAGGTCGAGAGGCTACACCTTC. Its protein product is CASSIPRDRSRGYTF.

The gene calls are TRBV27 and TRBJ1-2; D uncertain. This CDR3 is built from 17 residues. V was shortened by 3 bases and J by 3 bases, with 20 bases between the two germline ends. The V gene's germline CDR1 is MNHEY and CDR2 SMNVEV (reference sequence). CDR3 in amino acids: CASSFKGSKLGDYGYTF. The CDR3 DNA sequence: TGTGCCAGCAGTTTCAAGGGTTCTAAGCTAGGAGACTATGGCTACACCTTC.

The CDR3 DNA reads as TGTGCCAGCAGCTTAGCGCGGGAACAGGGAGGTCAGCCCCAGCATTTT. Protein sequence: CASSLAREQGGQPQHF. V and J are TRBV7-8 and TRBJ1-5; D might be TRBD1 (6 bases). The length of the CDR3 is 16 residues. From germline, CDR1 is SGHVS and CDR2 FQNEAQ. The germline V and J ends were trimmed by 0 bases and 6 bases, with 15 bases remaining between them. The full variable domain, with the rest looked up from reference TRBV7-8 and TRBJ1-5, is GAGVSQSPRYKVAKRGQDVALRCDPISGHVSLFWYQQALGQGPEFLTYFQNEAQLDKSGLPSDRFFAERPEGSVSTLKIQRTQQEDSAVYLCASSLAREQGGQPQHFGDGTRLSIL.

This rearrangement joins TRBV11-3 to TRBJ1-4, with 10 bases lining up with TRBD1. V was pared by 6 bases and J by 2 bases, with 3 bases of the junction left unmatched. This CDR3 comprises 15 residues. The V gene's germline CDR1 is SGHNT and CDR2 YENEEA. The CDR3 coding sequence is TGTGCCAGCAGTAAGGGACAGGGGACTAATGAAAAACTGTTTTTT. Protein sequence: CASSKGQGTNEKLFF.

The gene calls are TRBV7-6 and TRBJ2-2; D possibly corresponds to TRBD1 (6 bases). The CDR3 length is 17 residues. Per germline, CDR1 SGHVS and CDR2 FNYEAQ. V was trimmed by 6 bases and J by 1 base, leaving 18 bases between them. The CDR3 loop is CASRTWDGTLNTGELFF. CDR3 DNA sequence: TGTGCCAGCAGGACGTGGGACGGGACACTGAACACCGGGGAGCTGTTTTTT.

The chain recombines TRBV7-2 with TRBJ2-3; TRBD2 is a possible D gene (5 bases). The germline gives CDR1 SGHTA, CDR2 FQGNSA. The V and J ends lost 5 bases and 1 base respectively, with 13 bases between them. CDR3 size: 15 residues. CDR3 DNA sequence: TGTGCCAGCAGCCAAGGCCGGGGTCGCACAGATACGCAGTATTTT. Translating it yields CASSQGRGRTDTQYF.

The chain employs TRBV5-1 and TRBJ2-1; D gene unclear. The V end was cut by 0 bases, the J end by 4 bases, with 8 bases between. Germline CDR1 is SGHRS and CDR2 is YFSETQ. CDR3 length: 14 residues. The chain's CDR3 is CASSLELRYNEQFF. CDR3 bases: TGCGCCAGCAGCTTGGAGCTACGTTACAATGAGCAGTTCTTC.

This clone showed up just once. The V call is TRBV4-3, the J call TRBJ1-5, with D possibly TRBD1 on 5 matching bases. The length of the CDR3 is 13 residues. V lost 4 bases to trimming and J lost 6 bases, with 10 bases between them. Per germline, CDR1 LGHNA and CDR2 YSLEER. CDR3 amino acids: CASSRGMAQPQHF. The CDR3 nucleotides are TGCGCCAGCAGCCGGGGGATGGCTCAGCCCCAGCATTTT.